The T cell receptor beta chain described here comes from a study of control samples from healthy donors and cancer patients. V lost 6 bases and J 7 bases, leaving 7 bases between the germline ends. There are 11 residues in the CDR3. The germline gives CDR1 MNHEY, CDR2 SVGAGI. Assay used: immunoSEQ multiplex PCR; TCRdb lists only in-frame clones, some missing. The sample includes roughly 59,000 clones, approximately 92% of them seen just once. The receptor's source is a man aged 35 to 55 with colorectal cancer. Sample: PBMCs. The rearrangement uses TRBV6-5 and TRBJ2-1; D is ambiguous. As DNA, the CDR3 is TGTGCCAGCAGCCGCTTAAATGAGCAGTTCTTC. Translated, it gives CASSRLNEQFF.